This T cell receptor (beta chain) was captured by sequencing in a study of T cell repertoires in cytomegalovirus infection. In the study overall: CMV infection together with matching HLA type was indicated by public TCR beta signatures. Study-level findings and limits: Dominant in the ex vivo response were TCR beta clonotypes restricted by HLA-C and specific for CMV.

In regard to this clonotype: What it binds is not known.

TCRdb independently ran MiXCR on the reads; one entry per CDR3 protein. The sample lists tens of thousands of distinct CDR3 sequences; approximately 20% were seen once. This CDR3 has 14 amino acids. Germline V gene sequence: CDR1 SGHNT, CDR2 YYREEE (reference sequence). V lost 8 bases and J lost 6, with 15 bases in between. This TCR derives from a human donor in good health (CMV status not recorded). Some clones in this sample may be carry-over from other donors' samples. The V call is TRBV5-4, the J call TRBJ1-6; possibly TRBD1 for D (6 bases). Source material: PBMCs, sequenced either directly or after in vitro stimulation (not recorded which). CDR3 amino acids: CASRVQGGNSPLHF. CDR3 DNA: TGTGCCAGTCGGGTACAGGGTGGTAATTCACCCCTCCACTTT.